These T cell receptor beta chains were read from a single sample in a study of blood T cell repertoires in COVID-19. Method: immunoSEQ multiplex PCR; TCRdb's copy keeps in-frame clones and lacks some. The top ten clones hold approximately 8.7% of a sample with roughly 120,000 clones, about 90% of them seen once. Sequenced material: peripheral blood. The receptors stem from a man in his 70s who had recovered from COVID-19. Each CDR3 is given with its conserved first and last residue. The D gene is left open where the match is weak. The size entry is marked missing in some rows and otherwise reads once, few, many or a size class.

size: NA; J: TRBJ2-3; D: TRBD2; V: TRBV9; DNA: TGTGCCAGCAGCGTAGTAACTAGCGGGAGTACAGATACGCAGTATTTT; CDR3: CASSVVTSGSTDTQYF
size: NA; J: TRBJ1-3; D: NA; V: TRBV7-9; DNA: TGTGCCAGCAGCTTCGCGGGGGCCGGCGGAAACACCATATATTTT; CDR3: CASSFAGAGGNTIYF
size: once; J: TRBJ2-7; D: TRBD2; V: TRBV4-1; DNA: TGCGCCAGCAGCCAAACGAGCGGGGTCTACGAGCAGTACTTC; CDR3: CASSQTSGVYEQYF
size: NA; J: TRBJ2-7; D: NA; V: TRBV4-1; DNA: TGCGCCAGCAGACCCTTGAGCAACTTC; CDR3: CASRPLSNF
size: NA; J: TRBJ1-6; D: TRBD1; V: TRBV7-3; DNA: TGTGCCAGCAGCCCTCACCCGGACAGGGAAGCTTCACCCCTCCACTTT; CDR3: CASSPHPDREASPLHF
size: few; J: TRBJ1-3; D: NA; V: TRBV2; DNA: TGTGCCAGCAGTGAGGGGGGTTTCTCTGGAAACACCATATATTTT; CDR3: CASSEGGFSGNTIYF
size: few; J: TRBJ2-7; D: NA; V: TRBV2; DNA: TGTGCCAGCAGAGCCTTCCCAGGGGTCGAGCAGTACTTC; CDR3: CASRAFPGVEQYF
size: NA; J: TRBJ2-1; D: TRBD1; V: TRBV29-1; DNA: TGCAGCGTTGATCAGGGGGTCAACAATGAGCAGTTCTTC; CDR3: CSVDQGVNNEQFF
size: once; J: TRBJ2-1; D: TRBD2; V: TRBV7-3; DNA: TGTGCCAGCAGGACTAGCGGGACGGATGAGCAGTTCTTC; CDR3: CASRTSGTDEQFF
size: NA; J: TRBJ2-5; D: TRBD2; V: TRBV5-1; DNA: TGCGCCAGCAGCTTGGGGGTTCTAGCGGAAGAGACCCAGTACTTC; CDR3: CASSLGVLAEETQYF
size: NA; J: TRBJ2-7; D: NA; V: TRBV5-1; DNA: TGCGCCAGCAGCTTGACAGGGCTCCTCTCCTACGAGCAGTACTTC; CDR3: CASSLTGLLSYEQYF
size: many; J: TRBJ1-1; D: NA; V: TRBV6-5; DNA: TGTGCCAGCAGGACAGGCGTTTTTGGCACTGAAGCTTTCTTT; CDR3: CASRTGVFGTEAFF
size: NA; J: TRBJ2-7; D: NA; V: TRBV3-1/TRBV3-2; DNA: TGTGCCAGCAGCCAAGTTGGTTGGGCTGGCGAGCAGTACTTC; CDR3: CASSQVGWAGEQYF
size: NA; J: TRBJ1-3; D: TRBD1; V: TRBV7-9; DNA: TGTGCCAGCAGCTGGGACAGCTCTGGAAACACCATATATTTT; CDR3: CASSWDSSGNTIYF
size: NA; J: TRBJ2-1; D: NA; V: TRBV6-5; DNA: TGTGCCAGCAGTTACTCAGCCAATGAGCAGTTCTTC; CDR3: CASSYSANEQFF
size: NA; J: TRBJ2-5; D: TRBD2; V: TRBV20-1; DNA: TGCAGTGCTAGTAGAGGACTAGAATCAGAGACCCAGTACTTC; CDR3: CSASRGLESETQYF
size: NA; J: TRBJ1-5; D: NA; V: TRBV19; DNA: TGTGCCGCAGGGGCTTTCCTTAGCAATCAGCCCCAGCATTTT; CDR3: CAAGAFLSNQPQHF
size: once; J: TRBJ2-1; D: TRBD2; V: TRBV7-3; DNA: TGTGCCAGCAGCTCCTTTAGCGGGCCCGCACCCGAGCAGTTCTTC; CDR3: CASSSFSGPAPEQFF